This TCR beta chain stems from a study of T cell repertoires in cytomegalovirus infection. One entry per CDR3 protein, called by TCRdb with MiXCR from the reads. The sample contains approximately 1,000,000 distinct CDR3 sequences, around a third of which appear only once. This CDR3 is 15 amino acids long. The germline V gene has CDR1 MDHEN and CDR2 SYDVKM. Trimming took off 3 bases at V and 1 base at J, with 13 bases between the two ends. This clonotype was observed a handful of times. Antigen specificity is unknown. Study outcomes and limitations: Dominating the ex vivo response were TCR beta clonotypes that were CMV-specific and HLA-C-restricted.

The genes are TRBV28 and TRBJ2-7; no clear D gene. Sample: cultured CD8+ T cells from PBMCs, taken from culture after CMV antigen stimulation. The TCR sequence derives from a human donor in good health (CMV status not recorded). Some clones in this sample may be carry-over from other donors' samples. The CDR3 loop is CASSFPAHSSYEQYF. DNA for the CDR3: TGTGCCAGCAGTTTTCCGGCACACAGTTCCTACGAGCAGTACTTC.